The 24 T cell receptor beta chains listed next were all sequenced from one sample in a study of T cells in Graves' hyperthyroidism and ophthalmopathy. Using RNA transcripts as the source, TCR beta CDR3 regions were amplified. The study used the HTBI primer set for a first-round RT-PCR of the TCR CDR3. TCRdb reanalysed the multiplex PCR reads using MiXCR and keeps one entry per CDR3 protein. The table lists 490,000 or so distinct CDR3 sequences, 46% of them singletons, with around 47% in the top ten. The sample taken for sequencing was peripheral blood or thyroid tissue (not recorded which). These receptors were taken from an adult woman with Graves' disease, either hyperthyroidism or ophthalmopathy (not recorded which).

This CDR3 reads CATSRDWTGTTGEQYF. CDR3 nucleotides: TGTGCCACCAGCAGAGATTGGACAGGGACCACCGGGGAGCAGTACTTC. The chain carries TRBV15 and TRBJ2-7; TRBD1 matches 8 bases. Germline V CDR1 and CDR2: LNHNV, YYDKDF (reference sequence). The CDR3 contains 16 residues. V gave up 0 bases and J gave up 7 bases; unmatched junction bases: 11.

This chain links TRBV11-2 with TRBJ2-7, with a possible D match to TRBD1 (5 bases). CDR3 length: 17 residues. V dropped 0 bases and J dropped 4 bases, with 19 bases sitting between them. Germline assignment: CDR1 SGHAT and CDR2 FQNNGV. Written as DNA, the CDR3 is TGTGCCAGCAGCTTAGATTTCGAAGGGGAACAGCCGTACGAGCAGTACTTC. Protein sequence: CASSLDFEGEQPYEQYF.

Notes on this clonotype: The conserved phenylalanine or tryptophan normally closing the CDR3 is absent here, so this likely arose from a read error. No DNA is shown, since the ends of the CDR3 on it are uncertain; the CDR3 is the one TCRdb lists. The chain combines TRBV9 with TRBJ1-1. 8 amino acids form the CDR3, both terminal residues included. Germline V gene data show CDR1 as SGDLS and CDR2 as YYNGEE. CDR3 sequence: CASSQASS.

This clonotype was picked up many times. The rearrangement joins TRBV11-2 to TRBJ1-3; D possibly corresponds to TRBD1 (6 bases). Germline V CDR1 and CDR2: SGHAT, FQNNGV. This CDR3 has 14 residues. Trimming pared 5 bases from V and 2 bases from J, leaving 10 bases between. CDR3 region: CASSQTGAGNTIYF. In DNA form, the CDR3 reads TGTGCCAGCAGCCAGACAGGTGCTGGAAACACCATATATTTT.

The CDR3 is CASSAPDRLDYGYTF. DNA of the CDR3: TGCGCCAGCAGCGCGCCGGACAGGTTGGACTATGGCTACACCTTC. The J gene is TRBJ1-2, the V gene TRBV10-1; 7 bases fit TRBD1. The ends lost 6 bases at V and 3 bases at J; junction bases unmatched: 10. CDR3 length: 15 residues. Germline V lookup: CDR1 WNHNN, CDR2 SYGVQD (reference sequence).

J is TRBJ1-5 and V is TRBV2; TRBD1 matches 8 bases. Germline CDR1 reads SNHLY; CDR2 reads FYNNEI. The CDR3 is 13 amino acids. V was clipped by 8 bases and J by 6 bases; unmatched bases: 6. In DNA, the CDR3 is TGTGCCAGCGGAACAGGGGGGGGTCAGCCCCAGCATTTT. Protein product: CASGTGGGQPQHF.

The chain is built from TRBV20-1 and TRBJ1-3, with D possibly matching TRBD1 (5 bases). Looked up from germline, CDR1 is DFQATT and CDR2 is SNEGSKA (reference sequence). Trimming took 1 base from V and 0 from J, leaving 16 bases between them. This CDR3 has 17 residues. CDR3 DNA: TGCAGTGCTAGAGCGATCCGGGACGGGACCTCTGGAAACACCATATATTTT. It is translated as CSARAIRDGTSGNTIYF.

The V and J genes are TRBV2 and TRBJ2-7, with unresolved D. V was pared by 4 bases and J by 7 bases, with 23 bases between. Germline loops: CDR1 SNHLY, CDR2 FYNNEI. The CDR3 length is 16 residues. In DNA form, the CDR3 reads TGTGCCAGCAGTGCCCTAGGAGTACGAACCACCGGGGAGCAGTACTTC. Protein: CASSALGVRTTGEQYF.

This clonotype has just one count. V and J are TRBV30 and TRBJ2-7; D call uncertain. The CDR3 length is 11 residues. The ends were cut back, 0 bases at V and 7 bases at J, with 7 bases in the middle. Germline values: CDR1 GTSNPN, CDR2 SVGIG (reference sequence). CDR3 in DNA: TGTGCCTGGAGTGTTTTTGCTGAGCAGTACTTC. This gives the protein CAWSVFAEQYF.

The chain recombines TRBV2 with TRBJ1-1, with 11 bases fitting TRBD1. The ends lost 8 bases at V and 3 bases at J; junction bases unmatched: 8. Germline assignment: CDR1 SNHLY and CDR2 FYNNEI. CDR3 length equals 15 residues. The CDR3 DNA reads TGTGCCAGCTCGGGACAGGGGGGGGAGGACACTGAAGCTTTCTTT. It is translated as CASSGQGGEDTEAFF.

This sequence joins TRBV15 and TRBJ2-7, with unresolved D. Trimming left V 0 bases short and J 7 bases short, with 7 bases between. The CDR3 is made up of 12 amino acids. The germline V gene encodes CDR1 LNHNV and CDR2 YYDKDF (reference sequence). The CDR3 here is CATSREMGEQYF. CDR3 DNA: TGTGCCACCAGCAGAGAGATGGGAGAGCAGTACTTC.

The CDR3 spells CASSARGGMGNTEAFF. In DNA form, the CDR3 reads TGTGCCAGCAGTGCTAGAGGAGGGATGGGGAACACTGAAGCTTTCTTT. V gene TRBV25-1 combines with J gene TRBJ1-1, with unresolved D. V was trimmed by 4 bases and J by 1 base, leaving 16 bases between them. Germline CDR1 reads MGHDK; CDR2 reads SYGVNS. The CDR3 consists of 16 residues.

This clonotype occurred many times. CDR3 in DNA: TGCAGTGCTAGAGATAGAAGCGGGAGTTCCTACGAGCAGTACTTC. Amino acids: CSARDRSGSSYEQYF. The rearrangement links TRBV20-1 to TRBJ2-7, with 8 bases that match TRBD2. Germline V lookup: CDR1 DFQATT, CDR2 SNEGSKA (reference sequence). The CDR3 loop spans 15 amino acids. J gave up 1 base and V 0 bases, and 5 bases lay outside the gene matches.

A word on this clonotype: This may stem from a read error, because a much larger clone lies one nucleotide away. The chain combines TRBV7-2 with TRBJ1-3; possibly TRBD1 for D (6 bases). The CDR3 is 17 amino acids. Per the germline V gene, CDR1 is SGHTA and CDR2 is FQGNSA. The CDR3 coding sequence is TGTGCCAGCAGCTTAGAGCAATCGGGGGGGCCTGGAAACACCGTATATTTT. It translates to CASSLEQSGGPGNTVYF. The full variable domain, its missing parts supplied by reference TRBV7-2 and TRBJ1-3, is GAGVSQSPSNKVTEKGKDVELRCDPISGHTALYWYRQSLGQGLEFLIYFQGNSAPDKSGLPSDRFSAERTGGSVSTLTIQRTQQEDSAVYLCASSLEQSGGPGNTVYFGEGSWLTVV.

The J gene is TRBJ2-3, the V gene TRBV20-1, with D unclear. Germline CDR1 and CDR2: DFQATT and SNEGSKA (reference sequence). The CDR3 contains 12 residues. The V end was cut by 6 bases, the J end by 4 bases, with 11 bases between. CDR3 sequence: CSATESADTQYF. The DNA for the CDR3 is TGCAGTGCAACGGAGAGCGCAGATACGCAGTATTTT.

Here the CDR3 DNA reads TGCAGTGCTAGCAGGGGTGGCGAGCAGTACTTC. Translating gives CSASRGGEQYF. J is TRBJ2-7 and V is TRBV20-1, with D perhaps matching TRBD1 (6 bases). CDR3 length: 11 residues. Looked up from germline, CDR1 is DFQATT and CDR2 is SNEGSKA (reference sequence). V was clipped by 3 bases and J by 6 bases, with 9 bases between them.

This clonotype was seen a handful of times. CDR3: CAISESRIEAFF. The CDR3 DNA reads as TGTGCCATCAGTGAGTCCCGGATTGAAGCTTTCTTT. The rearrangement uses TRBV10-3 and TRBJ1-1, with D unclear. Germline assignment: CDR1 ENHRY and CDR2 SYGVKD. This CDR3 has 12 amino acids. The germline V and J ends were trimmed by 0 bases and 7 bases, with 6 bases remaining between them.

This chain joins TRBV19 and TRBJ1-2; TRBD1 aligns across 7 bases. CDR1 is LNHDA and CDR2 is SQIVND in the germline V gene (reference sequence). The CDR3 length is 14 residues. Trimming removed 4 bases from V and 4 bases from J; junction bases left unmatched: 6. The CDR3 here is CASSNLQGSYGYTF. DNA of the CDR3: TGTGCCAGTAGTAACTTACAGGGGAGCTATGGCTACACCTTC.

This clonotype was recorded at least ten times. The rearrangement links TRBV20-1 to TRBJ2-5, with 11 positions matching TRBD1. CDR1 is DFQATT and CDR2 is SNEGSKA in the germline V gene (reference sequence). The CDR3 is 15 residues long. V dropped 4 bases and J dropped 4; count of bases not matched to a gene: 8. The CDR3 nucleotides are TGCAGTGCTACGACCTTGGGACAGGGGGGAGAGACCCAGTACTTC. It is translated as CSATTLGQGGETQYF.

CDR3 DNA sequence: TGTGCCATCAGTCAGGGACAGGGGCGGACCGGGGAGCTGTTTTTT. Amino acid sequence: CAISQGQGRTGELFF. The chain couples TRBV10-3 to TRBJ2-2; 10 positions match TRBD1. CDR1 is ENHRY, CDR2 SYGVKD, per germline. The CDR3 sequence is 15 residues long. V trimming: 5 bases; J trimming: 5 bases; junction bases outside the gene matches: 5.

This clonotype was detected a few times. The gene calls are TRBV29-1 and TRBJ2-7; no clear D. Germline lookup yields CDR1 SQVTM and CDR2 ANQGSEA. Trimming left V 4 bases short and J 0 bases short, with 7 bases between. The CDR3 is 12 residues long. The CDR3 loop reads CSVAKTSYEQYF. The CDR3 DNA follows: TGCAGCGTTGCTAAGACCTCCTACGAGCAGTACTTC.

The gene calls are TRBV7-9 and TRBJ1-2, with 10 positions matching TRBD1. The V and J ends lost 5 bases and 7 bases, in that order; junction bases with no gene match: 13. The CDR3 runs to 16 residues. The germline CDR1 and CDR2 sequences are SEHNR and FQNEAQ (reference sequence). The CDR3 region is CASSHRDRGQNGGYTF. CDR3 nucleotides: TGTGCCAGCAGCCACCGGGACAGGGGCCAAAACGGTGGCTACACCTTC.

The gene calls are TRBV20-1 and TRBJ2-5; the D is unclear. CDR3 length equals 13 residues. Trimming pared 3 bases from V and 1 base from J, leaving 9 bases between. CDR1 DFQATT and CDR2 SNEGSKA come from the germline V gene (reference sequence). The CDR3 bases are TGCAGTGCTAGGAGTGAGCCCCAAGAGACCCAGTACTTC. Protein product: CSARSEPQETQYF.

In its sample, this clonotype was seen many times. The V and J genes are TRBV10-3 and TRBJ2-7; D gene uncertain. The CDR3 loop spans 14 amino acids. Germline assignment: CDR1 ENHRY and CDR2 SYGVKD. Trimming shortened V by 8 bases and J by 2 bases, and 16 bases separated the two germline ends. In nucleotides, the CDR3 is TGTGCCATCGCTCGTCCTCCCCGGGCCTACGAGCAGTACTTC. It specifies CAIARPPRAYEQYF.